This TCR beta chain was captured by sequencing in a study of T cell responses to AZD1222 COVID-19 vaccine. Assay used: immunoSEQ multiplex PCR; TCRdb lists only in-frame clones, some missing. The data show approximately 150,000 clones, around nine tenths seen once. The length of the CDR3 is 14 residues. Losses at the gene ends were 4 bases for V and 9 bases for J; bases not matched to a gene: 9. Germline CDR1 reads LGHDT; CDR2 reads YNNKEL (reference sequence). The gene calls are TRBV3-1 (or the pseudogene TRBV3-2) and TRBJ2-1, with 7 bases fitting TRBD1. Source: peripheral blood, taken 28 days after the second AZD1222 dose. This receptor was taken from an adult who received the AZD1222 COVID-19 vaccine. CDR3 residues: CASSLIRDRLEQFF. The CDR3 DNA is TGTGCCAGCAGCCTCATCCGGGACAGACTTGAGCAGTTCTTC.